One TCR beta chain is described in this entry. Its antigen is unidentified. These data originate in a study of cytomegalovirus exposure and HLA in healthy donors. Study results and limitations: In the 120 validation repertoires, roughly 94% of cluster scores exceeded 0, per a later analysis.

Data came from immunoSEQ multiplex PCR; TCRdb stores just in-frame clones and leaves some out. The sample shows under 250,000 clones, roughly 85% of them seen only once. The CDR3 extends over 17 amino acids. Germline V gene lookup returns CDR1 SGHTA and CDR2 FQGNSA. V trimming: 4 bases; J trimming: 0 bases; junction bases outside the gene matches: 3. The donors were in the roughly 120-subject validation cohort, distinct from the approximately 670-subject first cohort. The receptor comes from a woman younger than 30 in good health and CMV-seronegative. Source material: PBMCs. The chain joins TRBV7-2 to TRBJ2-4, with 13 nucleotides matching TRBD2. DNA for the CDR3: TGTGCCAGCAGCTCGGGACTAGCGGGGTTAGCCAAAAACATTCAGTACTTC. It is translated as CASSSGLAGLAKNIQYF.